This record concerns one T cell receptor (beta chain) sequence. This entry is derived from a study of CD8+CD57+ T cells in acquired aplastic anemia. Genomic DNA constituted the template upon which TCR beta VDJ and CDR3 profiling was performed. TCRdb fed the reads into MiXCR, producing one record per CDR3 protein. The sample holds 200,000 to 250,000 distinct CDR3 sequences, over 55% seen once. With 4 bases removed from V and 7 bases from J, the gap between germline ends came to 16 bases. Germline V gene lookup returns CDR1 SGHVS and CDR2 FQNEAQ. The CDR3 is 14 residues long. The source is a human donor in good health. This rearrangement joins TRBV7-8 to TRBJ1-2; tentatively, D is TRBD1 (6 bases). The sequenced sample was sorted CD4+, CD8+, or CD8+CD57+ T cells (not recorded which) from PBMCs. CDR3 DNA sequence: TGTGCCAGCAGCTCGAGGCGGGGGGCAGCTGGCTACACCTTC. Encoded protein: CASSSRRGAAGYTF.